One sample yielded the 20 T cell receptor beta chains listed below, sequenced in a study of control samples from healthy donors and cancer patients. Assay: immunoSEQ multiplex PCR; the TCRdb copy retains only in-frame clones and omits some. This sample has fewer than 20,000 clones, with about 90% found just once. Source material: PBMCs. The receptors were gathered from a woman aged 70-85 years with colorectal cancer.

The CDR3 nucleotides read TGCAGCGCCTCGGACAGGGGAGCCAAAAACATTCAGTACTTC. It translates to CSASDRGAKNIQYF. V is TRBV29-1 and J is TRBJ2-4; TRBD1 agrees at 9 bases. The germline V gene has CDR1 SQVTM and CDR2 ANQGSEA. Trimming took 7 bases from V and 0 from J; bases not matched to a gene: 4. This CDR3 is 14 amino acids long.

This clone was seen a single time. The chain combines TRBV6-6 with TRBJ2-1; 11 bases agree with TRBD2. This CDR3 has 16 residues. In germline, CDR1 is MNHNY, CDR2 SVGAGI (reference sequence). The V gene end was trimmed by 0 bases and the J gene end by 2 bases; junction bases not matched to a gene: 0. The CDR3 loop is CASSYSGLAAYNEQFF. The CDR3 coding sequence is TGTGCCAGCAGTTACTCGGGACTAGCGGCCTACAATGAGCAGTTCTTC.

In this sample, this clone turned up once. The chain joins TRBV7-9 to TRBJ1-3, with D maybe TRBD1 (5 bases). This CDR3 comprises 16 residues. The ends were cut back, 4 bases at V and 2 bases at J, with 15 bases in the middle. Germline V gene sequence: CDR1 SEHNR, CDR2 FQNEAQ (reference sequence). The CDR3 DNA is TGTGCCAGCAGCTCCTACTATGCAGGGACTGGAAACACCATATATTTT. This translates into CASSSYYAGTGNTIYF.

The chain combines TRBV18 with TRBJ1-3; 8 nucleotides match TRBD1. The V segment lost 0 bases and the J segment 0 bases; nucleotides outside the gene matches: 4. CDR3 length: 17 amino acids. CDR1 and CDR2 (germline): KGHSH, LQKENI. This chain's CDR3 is CASSPPTGTGSGNTIYF. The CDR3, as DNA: TGTGCCAGCTCACCACCGACAGGGACAGGCTCTGGAAACACCATATATTTT.

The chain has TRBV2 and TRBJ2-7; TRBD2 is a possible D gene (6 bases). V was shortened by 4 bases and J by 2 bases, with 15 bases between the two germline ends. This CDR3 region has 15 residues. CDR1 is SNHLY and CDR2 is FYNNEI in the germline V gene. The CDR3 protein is CASSVRQGGAYEQYF. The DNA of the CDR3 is TGTGCCAGCAGTGTTCGGCAGGGAGGCGCCTACGAGCAGTACTTC.

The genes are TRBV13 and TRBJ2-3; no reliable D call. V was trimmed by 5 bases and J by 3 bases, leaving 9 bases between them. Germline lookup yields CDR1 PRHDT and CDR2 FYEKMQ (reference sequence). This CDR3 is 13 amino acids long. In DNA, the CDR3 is TGTGCCAGCAGCCTGGATAGAACAGATACGCAGTATTTT. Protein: CASSLDRTDTQYF.

CDR3 region: CASRPPIMETQYF. DNA for the CDR3: TGTGCCAGCAGACCACCCATTATGGAGACCCAGTACTTC. The chain recombines TRBV12-3 or TRBV12-4 with TRBJ2-5, with unresolved D. The CDR3 spans 13 residues. V was shortened by 6 bases and J by 5 bases, with 13 bases between the two germline ends.

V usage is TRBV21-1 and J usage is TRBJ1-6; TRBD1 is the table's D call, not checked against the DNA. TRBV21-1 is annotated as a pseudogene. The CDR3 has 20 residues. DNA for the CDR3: TGTGCCAGCAGCAAATCGGGGGGGGACAGGGGCGACAGGGTACAGGCACCCCTCCACTTT. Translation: CASSKSGGDRGDRVQAPLHF.

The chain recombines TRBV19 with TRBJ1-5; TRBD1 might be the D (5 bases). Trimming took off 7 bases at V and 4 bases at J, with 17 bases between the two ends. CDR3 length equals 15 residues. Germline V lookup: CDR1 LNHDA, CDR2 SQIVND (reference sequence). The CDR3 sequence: CASKSSAAGNQPQHF. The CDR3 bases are TGTGCCAGTAAATCCTCAGCGGCAGGGAATCAGCCCCAGCATTTT.

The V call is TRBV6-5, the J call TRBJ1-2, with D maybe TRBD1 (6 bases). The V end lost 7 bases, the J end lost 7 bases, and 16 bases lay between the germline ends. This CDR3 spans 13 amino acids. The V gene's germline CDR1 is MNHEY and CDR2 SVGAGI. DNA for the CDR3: TGTGCCAGCACCCCTAGGGGGGCCGGTGGCTACACCTTC. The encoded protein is CASTPRGAGGYTF.

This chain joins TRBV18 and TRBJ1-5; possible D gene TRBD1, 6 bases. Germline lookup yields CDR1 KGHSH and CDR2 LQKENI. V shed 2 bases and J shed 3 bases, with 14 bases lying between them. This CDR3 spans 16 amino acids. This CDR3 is CASSPSSRGDNQPQHF. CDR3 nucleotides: TGTGCCAGCTCACCAAGTTCCAGGGGTGACAATCAGCCCCAGCATTTT.

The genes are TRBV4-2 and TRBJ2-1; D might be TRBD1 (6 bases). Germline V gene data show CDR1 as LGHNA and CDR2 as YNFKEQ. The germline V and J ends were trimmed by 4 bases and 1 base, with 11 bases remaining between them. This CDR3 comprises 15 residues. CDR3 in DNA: TGTGCCAGCAGCCGATCACAGGGATCCTACAATGAGCAGTTCTTC. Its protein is CASSRSQGSYNEQFF.

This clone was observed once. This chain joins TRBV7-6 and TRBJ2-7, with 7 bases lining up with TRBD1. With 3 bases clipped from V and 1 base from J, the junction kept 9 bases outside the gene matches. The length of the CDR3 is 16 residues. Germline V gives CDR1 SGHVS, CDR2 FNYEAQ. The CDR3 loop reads CASSFRKGGLSYEQYF. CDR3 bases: TGTGCCAGCAGCTTCAGGAAAGGGGGCCTGTCCTACGAGCAGTACTTC.

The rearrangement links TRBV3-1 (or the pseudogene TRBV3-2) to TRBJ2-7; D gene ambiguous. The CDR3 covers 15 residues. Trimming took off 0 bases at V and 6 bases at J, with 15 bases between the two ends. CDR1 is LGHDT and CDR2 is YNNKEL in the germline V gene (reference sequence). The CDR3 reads CASSQDVGPSGEQYF. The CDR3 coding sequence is TGTGCCAGCAGCCAAGATGTGGGCCCCTCAGGCGAGCAGTACTTC.

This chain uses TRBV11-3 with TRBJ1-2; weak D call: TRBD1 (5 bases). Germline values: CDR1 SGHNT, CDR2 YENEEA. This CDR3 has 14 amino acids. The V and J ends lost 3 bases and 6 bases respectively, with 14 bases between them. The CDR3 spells CASSLGTFADGYTF. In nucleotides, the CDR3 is TGTGCCAGCAGCTTGGGGACGTTTGCAGATGGCTACACCTTC.

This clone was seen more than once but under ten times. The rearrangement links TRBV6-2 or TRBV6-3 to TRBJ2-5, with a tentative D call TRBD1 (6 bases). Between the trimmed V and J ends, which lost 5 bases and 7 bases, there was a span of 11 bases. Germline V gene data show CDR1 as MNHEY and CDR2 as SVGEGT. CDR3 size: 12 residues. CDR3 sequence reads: CASSTTGLTQYF. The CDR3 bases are TGTGCCAGCAGTACTACAGGGTTGACCCAGTACTTC.

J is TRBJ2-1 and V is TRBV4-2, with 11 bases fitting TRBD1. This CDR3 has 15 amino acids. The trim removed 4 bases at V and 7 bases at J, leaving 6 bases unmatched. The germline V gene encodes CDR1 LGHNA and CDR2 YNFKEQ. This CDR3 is CASSPGQGALNEQFF. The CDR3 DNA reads TGTGCCAGCAGCCCCGGACAGGGGGCGCTTAATGAGCAGTTCTTC.

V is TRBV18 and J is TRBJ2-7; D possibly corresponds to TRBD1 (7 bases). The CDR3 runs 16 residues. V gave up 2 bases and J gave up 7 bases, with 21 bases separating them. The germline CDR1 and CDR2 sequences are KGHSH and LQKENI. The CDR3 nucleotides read TGTGCCAGCTCACCAGGAGGGGGCAGGTCCCCAGTGGAGCAGTACTTC. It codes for CASSPGGGRSPVEQYF. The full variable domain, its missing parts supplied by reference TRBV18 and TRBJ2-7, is NAGVMQNPRHLVRRRGQEARLRCSPMKGHSHVYWYRQLPEEGLKFMVYLQKENIIDESGMPKERFSAEFPKEGPSILRIQQVVRGDSAAYFCASSPGGGRSPVEQYFGPGTRLTVT.

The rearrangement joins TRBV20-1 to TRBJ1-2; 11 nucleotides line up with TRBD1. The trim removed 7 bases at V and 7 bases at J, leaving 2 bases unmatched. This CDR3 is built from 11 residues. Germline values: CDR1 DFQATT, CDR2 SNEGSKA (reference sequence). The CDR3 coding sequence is TGCAGTGGGACAGGGGGCGCTGGCTACACCTTC. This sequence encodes CSGTGGAGYTF.

CDR3 in amino acids: CATLGGLSGYTF. In nucleotides, the CDR3 is TGTGCCACCTTAGGGGGGCTAAGTGGCTACACCTTC. V and J are TRBV10-3 and TRBJ1-2; D perhaps matches TRBD1 (6 bases). Trimming removed 10 bases at V and 7 bases at J, with 16 bases between. Germline V CDR1 and CDR2: ENHRY, SYGVKD. This CDR3 region has 12 residues.